A selection of T cell receptor beta chains follows, all from one sample in a study of identifying expanded T cells in peripheral blood. TCRdb's table, derived via immunoSEQ multiplex PCR, lists solely in-frame clones and lacks some. The data show around 94,000 clones, about 85% seen once. Specimen: blood. The receptors stem from a person aged 18 to 75 in good health. The CDR3 runs from the conserved cysteine through the conserved F or W. The D gene is left open where the match is weak. A row's size may be missing; if present it is once, few, many or a size class.

TRBJ1-5	.	TRBV5-6	16	.	TGTGCCAGCAGCTTCGGCGGGCGCGCGGTTGAGCAGCCCCAGCATTTT	CASSFGGRAVEQPQHF
TRBJ2-1	TRBD2	TRBV19	20	.	TGTGCCAGTAGTATTGGCCGGCTAGCGGGGGTGGCCGCACCCTACAATGAGCAGTTCTTC	CASSIGRLAGVAAPYNEQFF
TRBJ1-5	.	TRBV7-6	13	.	TGTGCCAGCAGCCCCAGGCTGGATCAGCCCCAGCATTTT	CASSPRLDQPQHF
TRBJ1-5	TRBD1	TRBV25-1	15	.	TGTGCCAGCAGTGATAGCAGGGGGTCTGGTCAGCCCCAGCATTTT	CASSDSRGSGQPQHF
TRBJ1-5	.	TRBV5-6	15	.	TGTGCCAGCAGCCTTCAGAGCCTGGATTATCAGCCCCAGCATTTT	CASSLQSLDYQPQHF
TRBJ1-1	.	TRBV7-9	13	.	TGTGCCAGCAGCTTCACGGTAAACACTGAAGCTTTCTTT	CASSFTVNTEAFF
TRBJ1-1	TRBD1	TRBV10-3	14	.	TGTGCCATCAGTGAGTTTGGTCAGGGGGTAGAAGCTTTCTTT	CAISEFGQGVEAFF
TRBJ2-3	.	TRBV6-1	14	.	TGTGCCAGCAATAGACAGACTAGCACAGATACGCAGTATTTT	CASNRQTSTDTQYF
TRBJ1-1	TRBD1	TRBV5-1	14	.	TGCGCCAGCAGCCCGGGACAGGGGAACACTGAAGCTTTCTTT	CASSPGQGNTEAFF
TRBJ1-5	.	TRBV5-8	15	.	TGTGCCAGCAGCTTGGGTGGGCCCCGCAATCAGCCCCAGCATTTT	CASSLGGPRNQPQHF
TRBJ1-2	.	TRBV6-5	13	.	TGTGCCAGCAGAATAGGGACTAACTATGGCTACACCTTC	CASRIGTNYGYTF
TRBJ2-2	.	TRBV10-1	13	.	TGCGCCAGCAGTGCAGGAAGCAGCGGGGAGCTGTTTTTT	CASSAGSSGELFF
TRBJ1-2	.	TRBV4-3	15	.	TGCGCCAGCAGCCAAGTGCTCGACAGCAACTATGGCTACACCTTC	CASSQVLDSNYGYTF
TRBJ1-1	.	TRBV19	13	.	TGTGCCAGTAGTGATGGGGGCTACACTGAAGCTTTCTTT	CASSDGGYTEAFF
TRBJ2-3	TRBD2	TRBV25-1	15	few	TGTGCCAGCGCCCCGGGGCGGGGGGACACAGATACGCAGTATTTT	CASAPGRGDTDTQYF
TRBJ1-3	.	TRBV6-1	14	.	TGTGCCAGCAGTGAGGGACACTCTGGAAACACCATATATTTT	CASSEGHSGNTIYF
TRBJ2-3	.	TRBV5-8	16	.	TGTGCCAGCAGCTTGGGCGACTACGGAGCCACAGATACGCAGTATTTT	CASSLGDYGATDTQYF
TRBJ1-6	TRBD1	TRBV7-9	16	.	TGTGCCAGCAGCTACCTGGGGGACAGGGCTGGATCACCCCTCCACTTT	CASSYLGDRAGSPLHF
TRBJ2-1	TRBD2	TRBV27	15	.	TGTGCCAGCAGTTCGGGGACTAGCGGCCTCAATGAGCAGTTCTTC	CASSSGTSGLNEQFF
TRBJ1-1	TRBD1	TRBV18	17	.	TGTGCCAGCTCCCTCGGACAGGGTACTTTCATGAACACTGAAGCTTTCTTT	CASSLGQGTFMNTEAFF
TRBJ2-5	TRBD2	TRBV11-2	14	.	TGTGCCAGCAGCTTAGCGGGGGGCCAAGAGACCCAGTACTTC	CASSLAGGQETQYF
TRBJ2-1	TRBD1	TRBV6-5	15	once	TGTGCCAGCCACCCCGGGACAGGGTGGGGGAATGAGCAGTTCTTC	CASHPGTGWGNEQFF
TRBJ1-1	.	TRBV29-1	13	.	TGCAGCGTTGTATTTGTGGGGCGACAGCTCGCTTTCTTT	CSVVFVGRQLAFF
TRBJ1-1	TRBD1	TRBV4-3	14	.	TGCGCCAGCAGCCAAGCCGGGACAGGGGGCTCGGCTTTCTTT	CASSQAGTGGSAFF
TRBJ2-7	.	TRBV6-5	13	.	TGTGCCAGCAGTTACCCGGGCCACTACGAGCAGTACTTC	CASSYPGHYEQYF
TRBJ2-1	.	TRBV6-1	14	.	TGTGCCAGCAGTGAATTAGGCGGGACCAATGAGCAGTTCTTC	CASSELGGTNEQFF
TRBJ1-2	.	TRBV5-1	16	.	TGCGCCAGCAGCTTGGATGCTACCGGGACACCTTATGGCTACACCTTC	CASSLDATGTPYGYTF
TRBJ1-2	.	TRBV6-5	16	few	TGTGCCAGCAGTTACTCCGTGTCAGGGCAAGGCTATGGCTACACCTTC	CASSYSVSGQGYGYTF
TRBJ2-5	.	TRBV28	16	.	TGTGCCAGCAGTCAGCCCCAACAGGGCGGTCGCGAGACCCAGTACTTC	CASSQPQQGGRETQYF
TRBJ1-3	.	TRBV29-1	14	.	TGCAGCGCCGGACACCGGGGGCCTGGAAACACCATATATTTT	CSAGHRGPGNTIYF
TRBJ2-2	TRBD2	TRBV19	16	.	TGTGCCAGTAATATAGGCCTAGCGGGGCTCACCGGGGAGCTGTTTTTT	CASNIGLAGLTGELFF
TRBJ2-7	TRBD1	TRBV10-2	12	.	TGCGCCAGCCGGGACAGGGGCTACGAGCAGTACTTC	CASRDRGYEQYF
TRBJ1-6	TRBD1	TRBV7-2	13	few	TGTGCCCTACAGGGGAACTATAATTCACCCCTCCACTTT	CALQGNYNSPLHF
TRBJ2-3	.	TRBV2	14	.	TGTGCCAGCAGCCGAAGTTGGGGCACAGATACGCAGTATTTT	CASSRSWGTDTQYF
TRBJ1-1	.	TRBV7-7	13	.	TGTGCCAGCAGCTTTAATAGGAACACTGAAGCTTTCTTT	CASSFNRNTEAFF
TRBJ2-2	.	TRBV5-4	17	.	TGTGCCAGCAGCTTGGAGCCCAGCTTATCGAACACCGGGGAGCTGTTTTTT	CASSLEPSLSNTGELFF
TRBJ2-1	.	TRBV13	12	.	TGTGCCAGCAGCCTCAGGGTCGATGAGCAGTTCTTC	CASSLRVDEQFF
TRBJ1-5	.	TRBV2	14	.	TGTGCCAGCAGTGCGCAGTATAGCAATCAGCCCCAGCATTTT	CASSAQYSNQPQHF
TRBJ2-4	.	TRBV18	14	.	TGTGCCAGCTCACCGAATTCAGCCAAAAACATTCAGTACTTC	CASSPNSAKNIQYF